Below, 24 T cell receptor beta chains from the same sample are listed, as sequenced in a study of OX40 agonist ivuxolimab in advanced cancers. TCRdb's copy holds only in-frame clones and misses some; the assay was immunoSEQ multiplex PCR. The table includes around 94,000 clones, more than 90% detected once. The sample consisted of CD4+ or CD8+ T cells sorted from blood, taken in a trial of the OX40 agonist ivuxolimab. The source is an adult with an advanced solid tumor such as melanoma, head and neck, liver or kidney cancer.

The J gene is TRBJ2-3, the V gene TRBV6-5, with D perhaps matching TRBD1 or TRBD2 (6 bases each). Between the trimmed V and J ends, which lost 2 bases and 4 bases, there was a span of 13 bases. The CDR3 extends over 15 amino acids. Germline lookup yields CDR1 MNHEY and CDR2 SVGAGI. CDR3 sequence: CASSYVGGPADTQYF. The CDR3 nucleotides read TGTGCCAGCAGTTACGTTGGGGGGCCAGCAGATACGCAGTATTTT.

CDR3 loop: CASSESPTGDSGYTF. For the CDR3, the DNA is TGCGCCAGCAGTGAGTCGCCAACAGGGGACTCTGGCTACACCTTC. This sequence joins TRBV10-1 and TRBJ1-2, with TRBD1 matching over 7 bases. The CDR3 is 15 amino acids. From germline, CDR1 is WNHNN and CDR2 SYGVQD (reference sequence). V trimming: 0 bases; J trimming: 7 bases; junction bases outside the gene matches: 8.

This clone was picked up a small number of times. The gene calls are TRBV9 and TRBJ2-4; TRBD2 matches at 12 bases. The CDR3 contains 16 residues. Germline CDR1 reads SGDLS; CDR2 reads YYNGEE. V lost 2 bases and J lost 1; bases outside the gene matches: 1. This CDR3 is CASSVTSGGAKNIQYF. CDR3 sequence (DNA): TGTGCCAGCAGCGTTACTAGCGGGGGGGCCAAAAACATTCAGTACTTC. The complete variable domain, with remaining parts taken from reference TRBV9 and TRBJ2-4, reads DSGVTQTPKHLITATGQRVTLRCSPRSGDLSVYWYQQSLDQGLQFLIQYYNGEERAKGNILERFSAQQFPDLHSELNLSSLELGDSALYFCASSVTSGGAKNIQYFGAGTRLSVL.

The V and J genes are TRBV19 and TRBJ2-7; weak D call: TRBD1 (6 bases). The germline V gene has CDR1 LNHDA and CDR2 SQIVND (reference sequence). V shed 0 bases and J shed 2 bases, with 11 bases lying between them. The CDR3 totals 15 residues. The CDR3 DNA reads TGTGCCAGTAGTATAGATCGTGGGGGCGCCTACGAGCAGTACTTC. Residues: CASSIDRGGAYEQYF.

The CDR3 loop reads CASSQEAGLTEAFF. The CDR3 region has the DNA TGCGCCAGCAGCCAAGAAGCAGGACTCACTGAAGCTTTCTTT. The V gene is TRBV4-3, the J gene TRBJ1-1; D not resolved. V was trimmed by 0 bases and J by 4 bases, leaving 9 bases between them. The V gene's germline CDR1 is LGHNA and CDR2 YSLEER. CDR3 length equals 14 residues.

This chain's CDR3 is CASSFRDTYNEQFF. The CDR3 DNA reads TGTGCCAGCAGTTTCAGGGACACCTACAATGAGCAGTTCTTC. The chain couples TRBV27 to TRBJ2-1; D is possibly TRBD1 (6 bases). Germline CDR1 is MNHEY and CDR2 is SMNVEV (reference sequence). V lost 3 bases and J lost 2, with 8 bases in between. The CDR3 covers 14 residues.

This clone was counted once. The chain employs TRBV25-1 and TRBJ1-2; unclear D gene. The germline CDR1 and CDR2 sequences are MGHDK and SYGVNS. Trimming took off 0 bases at V and 5 bases at J, with 10 bases between the two ends. The CDR3 contains 14 residues. The CDR3 coding sequence is TGTGCCAGCAGTGAATATGGGCAGAATTATGGCTACACCTTC. Residues: CASSEYGQNYGYTF.

This rearrangement joins TRBV9 to TRBJ2-3, with TRBD2 as a possible D gene (6 bases). V was cut by 1 base and J by 1 base, with 16 bases left in between. Germline CDR1 and CDR2: SGDLS and YYNGEE. This CDR3 has 17 amino acids. The CDR3 loop reads CASSVLARRDRTDTQYF. CDR3 bases: TGTGCCAGCAGCGTACTAGCGCGCCGGGATCGCACAGATACGCAGTATTTT.

V gene TRBV7-6 combines with J gene TRBJ1-4; D gene ambiguous. This CDR3 is built from 15 residues. CDR1 SGHVS and CDR2 FNYEAQ come from the germline V gene. V was shortened by 5 bases and J by 8 bases, with 18 bases between the two germline ends. CDR3 region: CASSQEAARWEKLFF. Written as DNA, the CDR3 is TGTGCCAGCAGCCAGGAGGCCGCCCGGTGGGAAAAACTGTTTTTT.

The rearrangement uses TRBV21-1 and TRBJ2-6; TRBD1, as called in the table, went unchecked against the DNA. TRBV21-1 is termed a pseudogene. This CDR3 contains 20 residues. In nucleotides, the CDR3 is TGTGCCAGCAGCCGAAGACTTCCATTAACAGGGGACTCTGGGGCCAACGTCCTGACTTTC. Translation: CASSRRLPLTGDSGANVLTF.

V and J are TRBV5-4 and TRBJ1-3; maybe TRBD1 (5 bases). This CDR3 comprises 12 residues. Per the germline V gene, CDR1 is SGHNT and CDR2 is YYREEE (reference sequence). V was shortened by 4 bases and J by 9 bases, with 11 bases between the two germline ends. The CDR3 DNA sequence: TGTGCCAGCAGCCTTCAGGGAGGCACCATATATTTT. Its protein is CASSLQGGTIYF.

The chain recombines TRBV10-3 with TRBJ1-1; unclear D gene. Germline lookup yields CDR1 ENHRY and CDR2 SYGVKD. V was shortened by 4 bases and J by 4 bases, with 13 bases between the two germline ends. The CDR3 runs to 14 residues. As DNA, the CDR3 is TGTGCCATCAGTGGTCAAGGTATTCGCACTGAAGCTTTCTTT. It yields the protein CAISGQGIRTEAFF.

The V gene is TRBV6-5, the J gene TRBJ1-4, with 7 bases that match TRBD1. The CDR3 has 14 amino acids. The trim removed 5 bases at V and 5 bases at J, leaving 5 bases unmatched. Per germline, CDR1 MNHEY and CDR2 SVGAGI. DNA of the CDR3: TGTGCCAGCAGTACCGGGACAGCAAATGAAAAACTGTTTTTT. Translated: CASSTGTANEKLFF.

The chain recombines TRBV7-9 with TRBJ2-1, with 7 bases identical to TRBD2. This CDR3 is 13 amino acids long. The V gene's germline CDR1 is SEHNR and CDR2 FQNEAQ (reference sequence). V gave up 2 bases and J gave up 9 bases; unmatched junction bases: 4. CDR3 bases: TGTGCCAGCAGCTTAATAACTAGCGTTGAGCAGTTCTTC. Its protein is CASSLITSVEQFF.

The chain joins TRBV20-1 to TRBJ1-3; D is unclear. The germline V and J ends were trimmed by 3 bases and 14 bases, with 5 bases remaining between them. The V gene's germline CDR1 is DFQATT and CDR2 SNEGSKA (reference sequence). This CDR3 is built from 8 residues. The CDR3 loop reads CSARALYF. The CDR3 nucleotides read TGCAGTGCTAGGGCGTTATATTTT.

This sequence joins TRBV4-3 and TRBJ2-5; D is perhaps TRBD2 (6 bases). This CDR3 spans 14 amino acids. From germline, CDR1 is LGHNA and CDR2 YSLEER. V was trimmed by 0 bases and J by 5 bases, leaving 10 bases between them. CDR3 coding DNA: TGCGCCAGCAGCCAAGAGACGAGCGGGGAGACCCAGTACTTC. Its translation: CASSQETSGETQYF.

This chain connects TRBV6-1 to TRBJ2-7; no clear D gene. This CDR3 comprises 13 residues. V lost 3 bases, J lost 0 bases, and 6 bases lay in between. Germline V gene sequence: CDR1 MNHNS, CDR2 SASEGT. CDR3 sequence: CASSDTPSYEQYF. The CDR3, as DNA: TGTGCCAGCAGTGATACGCCCTCCTACGAGCAGTACTTC.

The V gene is TRBV28, the J gene TRBJ2-7; 8 bases are shared with TRBD2. V was pared by 1 base and J by 2 bases, with 7 bases of the junction left unmatched. The CDR3 contains 16 residues. The V gene's germline CDR1 is MDHEN and CDR2 SYDVKM. The CDR3 is CASSLLARGVPYEQYF. The CDR3 DNA reads as TGTGCCAGCAGTTTATTGGCGCGGGGGGTTCCCTACGAGCAGTACTTC.

The chain is built from TRBV7-7 and TRBJ2-1, with 7 bases identical to TRBD1. Trimming took 5 bases from V and 6 from J; bases not matched to a gene: 4. Germline V gives CDR1 SSHAT, CDR2 FNYEAQ (reference sequence). The CDR3 loop spans 13 amino acids. In DNA, the CDR3 is TGTGCCAGCAGCACGCGACAGGGCAATGAGCAGTTCTTC. It codes for CASSTRQGNEQFF.

The J gene is TRBJ1-2, the V gene TRBV5-4, with 7 nucleotides matching TRBD1. Germline CDR1 reads SGHNT; CDR2 reads YYREEE (reference sequence). V trimming: 4 bases; J trimming: 3 bases; junction bases outside the gene matches: 3. This CDR3 is built from 13 residues. Here the CDR3 reads CASSVTGDYGYTF. CDR3 bases: TGTGCCAGCAGCGTTACAGGGGACTATGGCTACACCTTC.

V usage is TRBV6-5 and J usage is TRBJ2-5, with 8 bases aligning to TRBD1. Trimming at V came to 5 bases and at J to 4 bases, leaving 6 bases not matched to a gene. Per germline, CDR1 MNHEY and CDR2 SVGAGI. This CDR3 has 14 amino acids. DNA of the CDR3: TGTGCCAGCAGTCCTACAGGGGGAGGAGAGACCCAGTACTTC. This codes for CASSPTGGGETQYF.

The chain couples TRBV19 to TRBJ2-7; 8 bases match TRBD2. Germline CDR1 reads LNHDA; CDR2 reads SQIVND (reference sequence). V dropped 6 bases and J dropped 5; count of bases not matched to a gene: 12. The CDR3 spans 15 residues. The CDR3 region is CASSLSAGASNEQYF. The CDR3 nucleotides are TGTGCCAGTAGCCTCTCAGCGGGAGCCTCTAACGAGCAGTACTTC.

The rearrangement joins TRBV9 to TRBJ1-4; D perhaps matches TRBD1 (5 bases). Trimming shortened V by 4 bases and J by 8 bases, and 9 bases separated the two germline ends. Germline V gene data show CDR1 as SGDLS and CDR2 as YYNGEE. The CDR3 totals 12 residues. This CDR3 reads CASSPGPEKLFF. CDR3 DNA sequence: TGTGCCAGCAGCCCGGGACCGGAAAAACTGTTTTTT.

V is TRBV5-6 and J is TRBJ2-3; D not resolved. Germline CDR1 is SGHDT and CDR2 is YYEEEE. Trimming stripped 4 bases from V and 4 bases from J, with 13 bases between. The CDR3 length is 14 residues. This CDR3 is CASSPPEAPDTQYF. CDR3 DNA sequence: TGTGCCAGCAGCCCCCCTGAGGCGCCAGATACGCAGTATTTT.